The rows below give T cell receptor beta chains drawn from one sample of a study of blood T cell repertoires in COVID-19. This table comes from immunoSEQ multiplex PCR, and its TCRdb copy is limited to in-frame clones, with some not included. Of roughly 63,000 clones listed, approximately 79% are singletons. Sequencing was performed on peripheral blood. These receptors were taken from a human donor in a cohort sampled during active COVID-19. Each CDR3 is given with its conserved first and last residue. The D gene is left open where the match is weak. Clone size, where shown, is once, few, many, or a class for clones that have expanded.

clone_size	v_call	d_call	j_call	cdr3_aa	cdr3_nt
-	TRBV5-1	-	TRBJ2-7	CASSLIRGTEQYF	TGCGCCAGCAGCTTGATCAGGGGAACCGAGCAGTACTTC
-	TRBV19	TRBD1	TRBJ2-2	CASSGRQGPDTGELFF	TGTGCCAGTAGTGGAAGACAGGGACCAGACACCGGGGAGCTGTTTTTT
-	TRBV5-4	TRBD2	TRBJ2-7	CASSLGLAGVASYEQYF	TGTGCCAGCAGCTTGGGCCTAGCGGGGGTAGCGTCCTACGAGCAGTACTTC
once	TRBV5-5	TRBD1	TRBJ1-3	CASSHQGALAGNTIYF	TGTGCCAGCAGCCATCAGGGGGCTTTGGCTGGAAACACCATATATTTT
-	TRBV7-9	-	TRBJ2-1	CASSYPSSYNEQFF	TGTGCCAGCAGCTACCCTAGTAGTTACAATGAGCAGTTCTTC
-	TRBV6-6	-	TRBJ2-5	CASTTLGLPNPETQYF	TGTGCCAGCACCACCCTAGGTCTTCCTAATCCAGAGACCCAGTACTTC
-	TRBV7-2	-	TRBJ1-2	CASSSSGLPAVGYTF	TGTGCCAGCAGCTCCTCAGGGTTACCCGCGGTTGGCTACACCTTC
-	TRBV7-8	TRBD1	TRBJ2-2	CASSKRQGVTGELFF	TGTGCCAGCAGCAAACGACAGGGTGTCACCGGGGAGCTGTTTTTT
-	TRBV10-3	-	TRBJ1-2	CANKDSSIGGYTF	TGTGCCAACAAGGACTCTAGTATAGGTGGCTACACCTTC
few	TRBV4-1	-	TRBJ1-2	CASSQAPTGTYGYTF	TGCGCCAGCAGCCAAGCCCCTACAGGGACCTATGGCTACACCTTC
-	TRBV6-5	TRBD1	TRBJ1-5	CASSNRGGNQPQHF	TGTGCCAGCAGCAACAGGGGTGGCAATCAGCCCCAGCATTTT
-	TRBV4-1	TRBD2	TRBJ2-2	CASSLRLAPNTGELFF	TGCGCCAGCAGCCTAAGACTAGCGCCTAACACCGGGGAGCTGTTTTTT
many	TRBV30	-	TRBJ1-4	CAWSAGVNEKLFF	TGTGCCTGGAGCGCAGGGGTTAATGAAAAACTGTTTTTT
once	TRBV5-1	TRBD2	TRBJ2-3	CASSLGLGTDTQYF	TGCGCCAGCAGCTTAGGACTAGGCACAGATACGCAGTATTTT
-	TRBV27	-	TRBJ2-7	CASSSTRTYEQYF	TGTGCCAGCAGTTCGACTAGAACCTACGAGCAGTACTTC
-	TRBV5-1	TRBD2	TRBJ2-3	CASSLGGLADTQYF	TGCGCCAGCAGCTTGGGCGGACTAGCGGATACGCAGTATTTT
-	TRBV7-6	TRBD1	TRBJ1-4	CASSHPPRDRNEKLFF	TGTGCCAGCAGCCACCCCCCCCGGGACAGAAATGAAAAACTGTTTTTT
few	TRBV7-9	TRBD2	TRBJ2-3	CASSFTSGGGDTQYF	TGTGCCAGCAGCTTTACTAGCGGGGGAGGAGATACGCAGTATTTT
few	TRBV12-5	-	TRBJ2-4	CASGYREGRDLAKNIQYF	TGTGCTAGTGGTTACAGGGAGGGGAGGGACTTAGCCAAAAACATTCAGTACTTC
-	TRBV6-5	-	TRBJ2-5	CASLAGGPQETQYF	TGTGCCAGCCTAGCAGGAGGGCCGCAAGAGACCCAGTACTTC